A selection of T cell receptor beta chains follows, all from one sample in a study of T cell repertoires in cytomegalovirus infection. From the reads, TCRdb called clonotypes with MiXCR, one entry per CDR3 protein. The sample shows roughly 130,000 distinct CDR3 sequences, 8% to 9% of them seen only once. The sequenced material came from PBMCs. These receptors originate from a human donor in good health (CMV status not recorded). Some clones in this sample may be carry-over from other donors' samples. Each CDR3 is given without its conserved first and last residue. The D gene is left open where the match is weak.

j_gene: TRBJ1-2
d_gene: .
v_gene: TRBV12-3/TRBV12-4
CDR3aa: ASSLSEYNYGYT

j_gene: TRBJ1-2
d_gene: TRBD1
v_gene: TRBV6-6
CDR3aa: ASSYGTDSFGYT

j_gene: TRBJ2-3
d_gene: .
v_gene: TRBV20-1
CDR3aa: SARADTDTQY

j_gene: TRBJ2-5
d_gene: TRBD2
v_gene: TRBV20-1
CDR3aa: SAILGGGRETQY

j_gene: TRBJ1-3
d_gene: .
v_gene: TRBV12-3/TRBV12-4
CDR3aa: ASSLEGPNSGNTIY

j_gene: TRBJ2-1
d_gene: .
v_gene: TRBV9
CDR3aa: ASSVAAHNEQF

j_gene: TRBJ2-7
d_gene: TRBD1
v_gene: TRBV12-3/TRBV12-4
CDR3aa: ASSPGQGGLYEQY

j_gene: TRBJ2-5
d_gene: .
v_gene: TRBV20-1
CDR3aa: SARDRKEAGETQY

j_gene: TRBJ2-1
d_gene: TRBD1
v_gene: TRBV14
CDR3aa: ASSQALTGAIEQF

j_gene: TRBJ2-1
d_gene: TRBD1
v_gene: TRBV20-1
CDR3aa: SARDAQGNGNEQF

j_gene: TRBJ2-6
d_gene: TRBD2
v_gene: TRBV6-5
CDR3aa: ASSYRGGLGANVLT

j_gene: TRBJ2-7
d_gene: TRBD2
v_gene: TRBV12-3/TRBV12-4
CDR3aa: ASSKLAGGSYEQY

j_gene: TRBJ1-1
d_gene: .
v_gene: TRBV29-1
CDR3aa: SVDVDRRSRTEAF

j_gene: TRBJ2-1
d_gene: .
v_gene: TRBV28
CDR3aa: ASSRSGYSYNEQF

j_gene: TRBJ2-3
d_gene: .
v_gene: TRBV29-1
CDR3aa: SVQGAGDTQY

j_gene: TRBJ1-1
d_gene: .
v_gene: TRBV7-8
CDR3aa: ASSLWGPAEAF

j_gene: TRBJ1-1
d_gene: TRBD1
v_gene: TRBV5-4
CDR3aa: ASSLAGQQGWAF

j_gene: TRBJ1-1
d_gene: .
v_gene: TRBV28
CDR3aa: ASSSPAEAF

j_gene: TRBJ2-7
d_gene: TRBD2
v_gene: TRBV5-1
CDR3aa: ASSLDSGGVPYEQY

j_gene: TRBJ1-3
d_gene: .
v_gene: TRBV7-2
CDR3aa: ASSLARGNTIY

j_gene: TRBJ1-6
d_gene: TRBD1
v_gene: TRBV11-2
CDR3aa: ASSQTSGTGVSPLH

j_gene: TRBJ2-3
d_gene: .
v_gene: TRBV6-1
CDR3aa: ASSEWSSASTDTQY

j_gene: TRBJ2-2
d_gene: .
v_gene: TRBV5-1
CDR3aa: ASSLGPRSGTGELF

j_gene: TRBJ2-2
d_gene: TRBD2
v_gene: TRBV20-1
CDR3aa: SARDPAGATGELF

j_gene: TRBJ1-5
d_gene: .
v_gene: TRBV7-2
CDR3aa: ASSIQGGDQPQH

j_gene: TRBJ2-6
d_gene: .
v_gene: TRBV4-1
CDR3aa: ASSHFHGGTGANVLT

j_gene: TRBJ1-5
d_gene: .
v_gene: TRBV2
CDR3aa: ASSDGVYSNQPQH

j_gene: TRBJ2-6
d_gene: .
v_gene: TRBV20-1
CDR3aa: SASYHSGANVLT

j_gene: TRBJ1-6
d_gene: .
v_gene: TRBV2
CDR3aa: ASSDQGFSLH

j_gene: TRBJ2-5
d_gene: .
v_gene: TRBV12-3/TRBV12-4
CDR3aa: ASSLDRAKGETQY

j_gene: TRBJ1-2
d_gene: .
v_gene: TRBV28
CDR3aa: ASRPDRSSGYT

j_gene: TRBJ1-2
d_gene: TRBD1
v_gene: TRBV20-1
CDR3aa: SAREGTGGGYGYT

j_gene: TRBJ2-2
d_gene: TRBD2
v_gene: TRBV20-1
CDR3aa: SASGLATGELF

j_gene: TRBJ2-1
d_gene: .
v_gene: TRBV6-5
CDR3aa: ASRKMRGNYNEQF

j_gene: TRBJ1-4
d_gene: .
v_gene: TRBV28
CDR3aa: ASSPDRISGEKLF

j_gene: TRBJ1-5
d_gene: .
v_gene: TRBV20-1
CDR3aa: SASRASTGASQPQH

j_gene: TRBJ2-1
d_gene: TRBD1
v_gene: TRBV6-5
CDR3aa: ASSYGTGGDEQF

j_gene: TRBJ2-2
d_gene: .
v_gene: TRBV19
CDR3aa: ASVPGNLGGTGELF

j_gene: TRBJ2-1
d_gene: TRBD2
v_gene: TRBV6-1
CDR3aa: ASSSTSGSYNEQF

j_gene: TRBJ2-3
d_gene: .
v_gene: TRBV3-1
CDR3aa: ASSHEADTQY

j_gene: TRBJ1-1
d_gene: .
v_gene: TRBV2
CDR3aa: ASSEFQKNEAF

j_gene: TRBJ1-6
d_gene: TRBD1
v_gene: TRBV7-9
CDR3aa: ASSSLRTGGNSPLH

j_gene: TRBJ1-2
d_gene: .
v_gene: TRBV7-9
CDR3aa: ASSPRREKT

j_gene: TRBJ1-4
d_gene: .
v_gene: TRBV28
CDR3aa: ASTSWGSANEKLF

j_gene: TRBJ1-2
d_gene: .
v_gene: TRBV7-2
CDR3aa: ASSLNSVYGYT

j_gene: TRBJ1-2
d_gene: .
v_gene: TRBV4-1
CDR3aa: ASSLGHLGGSGYT

j_gene: TRBJ2-1
d_gene: TRBD2
v_gene: TRBV2
CDR3aa: ASRATSGGRNEQF

j_gene: TRBJ1-1
d_gene: TRBD1
v_gene: TRBV12-3/TRBV12-4
CDR3aa: ASSKTGGPLTEAF

j_gene: TRBJ2-6
d_gene: .
v_gene: TRBV6-5
CDR3aa: ASSYLSSVSGANVLT